This T cell receptor (beta chain) appears in the sequencing data of a study of T-cell memory formation after mild COVID-19. About the study: Clusters were largely donor specific. General study points: Contracting clones localized mainly to CM and EM when CD4+ and mainly to EMRA when CD8+. Clonal second-wave expansions that peaked on day 37 had unconfirmed SARS-CoV-2 specificity.

With constant-segment primers, 5'RACE yielded cDNA libraries of TCR alpha and TCR beta that carried sample barcodes and UMIs. TCRdb independently ran MiXCR on the 5' RACE reads; one entry per CDR3 protein. Among some 340,000 distinct CDR3 sequences, around 13% were seen once, and the ten largest hold around 21%. As concerns this clonotype: Its antigen is not known.

The V end was cut by 3 bases, the J end by 2 bases, with 14 bases between. The CDR3 sequence is 15 residues long. CDR1 is SGHVS and CDR2 is FQNEAQ in the germline V gene. V gene TRBV7-8 combines with J gene TRBJ2-7; D is unclear. The source is a man in his late teens or twenties who had mild COVID-19 (a few samples of this study predate the infection). Cell type and time point are not known. The specimen sequenced was PBMCs or a T cell subset sorted from them (not recorded which). CDR3 residues: CASSFREVGPYEQYV. CDR3 sequence (DNA): TGTGCCAGCAGCTTCCGCGAGGTCGGCCCCTACGAGCAGTACGTC.